Below, 15 T cell receptor beta chains from the same sample are listed, as sequenced in a study of early T cells in non-severe SARS-CoV-2 infection. TCRdb passed the 5' RACE reads through MiXCR, listing each CDR3 protein once. The repertoire holds roughly 100,000 distinct CDR3 sequences, with around 14% as singletons. The sequencing input was whole blood. The receptors shown here come from an adult who was a healthcare worker with PCR-confirmed SARS-CoV-2 infection or an uninfected control (not recorded which).

This chain links TRBV2 with TRBJ2-3; TRBD1 might be the D (5 bases). V was trimmed by 6 bases and J by 2 bases, leaving 15 bases between them. Germline assignment: CDR1 SNHLY and CDR2 FYNNEI. The CDR3 runs to 15 residues. Here the CDR3 reads CASRTGNQVTDTQYF. For the CDR3, the DNA is TGTGCCAGCAGAACAGGAAACCAGGTCACAGATACGCAGTATTTT.

This clonotype was picked up many times. The V and J genes are TRBV7-6 and TRBJ2-1; possibly TRBD1 or TRBD2 for D (6 bases each). Germline V gene data show CDR1 as SGHVS and CDR2 as FNYEAQ. The CDR3 loop spans 16 amino acids. Trimming left V 3 bases short and J 0 bases short, with 12 bases between. CDR3 in amino acids: CASSFLQGGSYNEQFF. DNA for the CDR3: TGTGCCAGCAGCTTTTTACAGGGAGGCTCCTACAATGAGCAGTTCTTC.

This chain joins TRBV28 and TRBJ2-4; 7 nucleotides agree with TRBD1. After removal of 6 bases from V and 3 bases from J, the junction contained 5 bases not matched to a gene. The CDR3 contains 14 residues. CDR1 MDHEN and CDR2 SYDVKM come from the germline V gene. CDR3 coding DNA: TGTGCCAGCAGACGCTCAGGGGGCAAAAACATTCAGTACTTC. This codes for CASRRSGGKNIQYF.

This clonotype showed up many times. The chain joins TRBV20-1 to TRBJ1-2; D may be TRBD1 (6 bases). The V and J ends lost 5 bases and 0 bases respectively, with 16 bases between them. The CDR3 length is 15 residues. In germline, CDR1 is DFQATT, CDR2 SNEGSKA (reference sequence). The CDR3 nucleotides are TGCAGTGCTTTACGAGGGGGGGGAACTAACTATGGCTACACCTTC. Its protein is CSALRGGGTNYGYTF.

This clonotype was detected only a few times. This chain links TRBV20-1 with TRBJ1-5; D not certain. The V end lost 5 bases, the J end lost 11 bases, and 13 bases lay between the germline ends. The CDR3 sequence is 11 residues long. The V gene's germline CDR1 is DFQATT and CDR2 SNEGSKA (reference sequence). CDR3 in amino acids: CSASSVEAQHF. CDR3 in DNA: TGCAGTGCTTCGTCGGTCGAGGCCCAGCATTTT.

This clonotype occurred a few times. Compared with germline, one end of the junction differs, possibly owing to a read error. This rearrangement joins TRBV2 to TRBJ1-1, with D perhaps TRBD1 (5 bases). The CDR3 sequence is 18 residues long. Germline lookup yields CDR1 SNHLY and CDR2 FYNNEI. CDR3 amino acids: CASREVTGTVFLDTEAFF. The DNA of the CDR3 is TGTGCCAGCAGGGAAGTCACCGGGACGGTCTTCTTAGACACTGAAGCTTTCTTT.

The chain couples TRBV28 to TRBJ2-2; 8 bases match TRBD2. The CDR3 runs 14 residues. Per the germline V gene, CDR1 is MDHEN and CDR2 is SYDVKM. Trimming took 7 bases from V and 5 from J; bases not matched to a gene: 6. DNA of the CDR3: TGTGCCAGCATGAGCGGGAGTTGGACCGGGGAGCTGTTTTTT. Translating it yields CASMSGSWTGELFF.

The chain couples TRBV5-1 to TRBJ2-1; 9 bases align to TRBD2. Germline assignment: CDR1 SGHRS and CDR2 YFSETQ. J gave up 8 bases and V 4 bases, and 7 bases lay outside the gene matches. The CDR3 is made up of 14 amino acids. The CDR3 loop reads CASSRPGLAYEQFF. The CDR3 coding sequence is TGCGCCAGCAGCCGTCCGGGACTAGCATATGAGCAGTTCTTC. Full variable domain (outside the CDR3, taken from reference TRBV5-1 and TRBJ2-1): KAGVTQTPRYLIKTRGQQVTLSCSPISGHRSVSWYQQTPGQGLQFLFEYFSETQRNKGNFPGRFSGRQFSNSRSEMNVSTLELGDSALYLCASSRPGLAYEQFFGPGTRLTVL.

This chain connects TRBV4-1 to TRBJ1-2; D is ambiguous. This CDR3 spans 14 amino acids. The germline V gene has CDR1 MGHRA and CDR2 YSYEKL. V was pared by 0 bases and J by 5 bases, with 10 bases between. DNA of the CDR3: TGCGCCAGCAGCCAAGACAGGCTTCCTTATGGCTACACCTTC. Translating gives CASSQDRLPYGYTF.

This clonotype showed up just a few times. The rearrangement uses TRBV27 and TRBJ2-4; D gene unclear. V was cut by 8 bases and J by 0 bases, with 14 bases left in between. Per germline, CDR1 MNHEY and CDR2 SMNVEV (reference sequence). The CDR3 consists of 15 residues. The CDR3 protein is CASQRDPLAKNIQYF. CDR3 coding DNA: TGTGCCAGCCAACGTGACCCCTTAGCCAAAAACATTCAGTACTTC.

This clonotype was seen many times. The chain employs TRBV3-1 and TRBJ2-6; 8 bases match TRBD1. The germline V gene has CDR1 LGHDT and CDR2 YNNKEL (reference sequence). Germline trimming cut 6 bases from V and 0 bases from J; bases unmatched to any gene: 7. The CDR3 is made up of 17 amino acids. CDR3 residues: CASRPGQAFSGANVLTF. The CDR3 DNA sequence: TGTGCCAGCAGGCCGGGACAGGCGTTCTCTGGGGCCAACGTCCTGACTTTC.

This clonotype was picked up many times. This sequence joins TRBV10-3 and TRBJ2-1; TRBD2 might be the D (5 bases). V shed 3 bases and J shed 0 bases, with 9 bases lying between them. This CDR3 has 15 amino acids. Germline CDR1 ENHRY, CDR2 SYGVKD. CDR3 nucleotides: TGTGCCATCAGTGACGGAGGTCTCTCCTACAATGAGCAGTTCTTC. As protein: CAISDGGLSYNEQFF.

There are many counts of this clonotype. This chain links TRBV6-6 with TRBJ1-6; maybe TRBD1 (6 bases). V shed 6 bases and J shed 4 bases, with 16 bases lying between them. The CDR3 consists of 16 residues. CDR1 and CDR2 from the germline V gene are MNHNY and SVGAGI (reference sequence). The CDR3 spells CASRGEQGLYNSPLHF. DNA of the CDR3: TGTGCCAGCAGGGGAGAACAGGGTCTTTATAATTCACCCCTCCACTTT.

The chain links TRBV7-2 to TRBJ2-4; 11 bases match TRBD2. CDR1 and CDR2 (germline): SGHTA, FQGNSA. After removal of 0 bases from V and 0 bases from J, the junction contained 4 bases not matched to a gene. CDR3 length: 18 amino acids. CDR3 in DNA: TGTGCCAGCAGCTTAGCCGCTAGCGGGAGGCTAGCCAAAAACATTCAGTACTTC. Its protein product is CASSLAASGRLAKNIQYF. Full variable domain (missing parts from reference TRBV7-2 and TRBJ2-4): GAGVSQSPSNKVTEKGKDVELRCDPISGHTALYWYRQSLGQGLEFLIYFQGNSAPDKSGLPSDRFSAERTGGSVSTLTIQRTQQEDSAVYLCASSLAASGRLAKNIQYFGAGTRLSVL.

The chain links TRBV11-2 to TRBJ2-6; 7 nucleotides align to TRBD1. CDR1 and CDR2 (germline): SGHAT, FQNNGV. The CDR3 sequence is 17 residues long. V shed 5 bases and J 2 bases; nucleotides not matched to a gene: 9. The CDR3 region has the DNA TGTGCCAGCAGCCGATGGGAAGGGGGCGCTGGGGCCAACGTCCTGACTTTC. It specifies CASSRWEGGAGANVLTF.